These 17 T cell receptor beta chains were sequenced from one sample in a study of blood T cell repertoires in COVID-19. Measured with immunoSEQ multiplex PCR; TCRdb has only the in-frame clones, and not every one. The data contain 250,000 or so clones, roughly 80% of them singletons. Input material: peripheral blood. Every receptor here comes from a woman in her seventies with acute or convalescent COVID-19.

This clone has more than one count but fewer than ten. CDR3 sequence (DNA): TGTGCCAGCAGCGAGGACAGCCTTTTAAACAATGAGCAGTTCTTC. Protein product: CASSEDSLLNNEQFF. The chain employs TRBV11-3 and TRBJ2-1, with a weak D call TRBD1 (6 bases). V was trimmed by 5 bases and J by 5 bases, leaving 16 bases between them. This CDR3 has 15 residues. From germline, CDR1 is SGHNT and CDR2 YENEEA.

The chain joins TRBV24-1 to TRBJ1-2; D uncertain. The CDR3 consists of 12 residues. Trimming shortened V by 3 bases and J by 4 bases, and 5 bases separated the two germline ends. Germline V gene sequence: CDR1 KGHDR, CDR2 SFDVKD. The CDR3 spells CATSDPLYGYTF. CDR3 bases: TGTGCCACCAGTGATCCCCTCTATGGCTACACCTTC.

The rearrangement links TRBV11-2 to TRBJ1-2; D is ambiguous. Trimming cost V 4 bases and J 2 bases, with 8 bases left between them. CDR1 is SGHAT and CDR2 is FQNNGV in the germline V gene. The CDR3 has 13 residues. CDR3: CASSSGQNYGYTF. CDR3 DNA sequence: TGTGCCAGCAGCTCGGGTCAAAACTATGGCTACACCTTC. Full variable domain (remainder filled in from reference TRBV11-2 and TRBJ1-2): EAGVAQSPRYKIIEKRQSVAFWCNPISGHATLYWYQQILGQGPKLLIQFQNNGVVDDSQLPKDRFSAERLKGVDSTLKIQPAKLEDSAVYLCASSSGQNYGYTFGSGTRLTVV.

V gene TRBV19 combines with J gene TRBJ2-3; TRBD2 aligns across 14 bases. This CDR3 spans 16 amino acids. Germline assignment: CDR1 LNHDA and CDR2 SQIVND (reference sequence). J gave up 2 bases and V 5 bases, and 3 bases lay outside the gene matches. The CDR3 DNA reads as TGTGCCAGTAGTGGACTAGCGGGGGGCTACACAGATACGCAGTATTTT. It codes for CASSGLAGGYTDTQYF.

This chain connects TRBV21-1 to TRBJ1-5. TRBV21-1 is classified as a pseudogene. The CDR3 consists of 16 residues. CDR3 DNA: TGTGCCAGCAGCAAAGGGAGAAGTCGGAGCAATCAGCCCCAGCATTTT. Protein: CASSKGRSRSNQPQHF.

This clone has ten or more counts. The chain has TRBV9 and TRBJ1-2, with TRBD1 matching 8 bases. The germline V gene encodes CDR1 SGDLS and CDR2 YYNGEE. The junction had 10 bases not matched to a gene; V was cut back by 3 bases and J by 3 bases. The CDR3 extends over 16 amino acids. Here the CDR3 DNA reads TGTGCCAGCAGCGCCGAGACAGGGGAAGTTGACTATGGCTACACCTTC. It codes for CASSAETGEVDYGYTF.

The CDR3: CASSPALLMNTEAFF. The CDR3 DNA reads TGTGCCAGCTCCCCTGCCTTGCTAATGAACACTGAAGCTTTCTTT. J is TRBJ1-1 and V is TRBV25-1; D uncertain. CDR3 length equals 15 residues. V gave up 8 bases and J gave up 0 bases, with 16 bases separating them. Germline loops: CDR1 MGHDK, CDR2 SYGVNS.

CDR3: CASRPQGVFGNTIYF. CDR3 sequence (DNA): TGTGCCAGCAGACCCCAGGGGGTGTTTGGAAACACCATATATTTT. The chain is built from TRBV7-8 and TRBJ1-3; 7 bases map to TRBD1. The CDR3 contains 15 residues. V shed 6 bases, J shed 3 bases, and the junction held 8 bases outside the gene matches. The V gene's germline CDR1 is SGHVS and CDR2 FQNEAQ.

Here the CDR3 DNA reads TGTGCCAGCAGCTGGGGACAGGGAAGCAATCAGCCCCAGCATTTT. Amino acid sequence: CASSWGQGSNQPQHF. The V call is TRBV7-9, the J call TRBJ1-5; 9 bases align to TRBD1. This CDR3 has 15 amino acids. Germline-derived CDR1 and CDR2 are SEHNR and FQNEAQ (reference sequence). Trimming took 4 bases from V and 1 from J; bases not matched to a gene: 2.

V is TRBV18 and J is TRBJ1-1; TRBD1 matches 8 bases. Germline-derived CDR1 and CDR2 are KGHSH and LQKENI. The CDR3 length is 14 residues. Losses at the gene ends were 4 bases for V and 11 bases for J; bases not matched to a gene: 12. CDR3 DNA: TGTGCCAGCTCACTGGGGTCGACAGGGGTAGGGGCTTTCTTT. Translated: CASSLGSTGVGAFF.

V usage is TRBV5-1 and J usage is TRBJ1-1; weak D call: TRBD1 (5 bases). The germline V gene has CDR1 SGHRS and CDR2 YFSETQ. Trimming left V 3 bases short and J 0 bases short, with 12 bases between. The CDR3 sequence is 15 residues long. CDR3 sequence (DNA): TGCGCCAGCAGCTCCCTTCAGGGATTGAACACTGAAGCTTTCTTT. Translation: CASSSLQGLNTEAFF.

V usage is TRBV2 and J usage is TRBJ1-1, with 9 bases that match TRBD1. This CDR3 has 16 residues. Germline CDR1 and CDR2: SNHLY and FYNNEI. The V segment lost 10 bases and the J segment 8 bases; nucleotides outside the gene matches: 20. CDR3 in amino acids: CATSKGAGTGQTEAFF. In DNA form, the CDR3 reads TGTGCCACCTCGAAGGGGGCCGGGACAGGGCAAACCGAAGCTTTCTTT.

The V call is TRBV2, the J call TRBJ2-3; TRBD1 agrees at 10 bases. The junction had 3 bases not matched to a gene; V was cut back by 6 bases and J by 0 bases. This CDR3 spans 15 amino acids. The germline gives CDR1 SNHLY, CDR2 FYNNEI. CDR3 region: CASRGQGTSTDTQYF. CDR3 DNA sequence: TGTGCCAGCAGGGGACAGGGGACTAGCACAGATACGCAGTATTTT.

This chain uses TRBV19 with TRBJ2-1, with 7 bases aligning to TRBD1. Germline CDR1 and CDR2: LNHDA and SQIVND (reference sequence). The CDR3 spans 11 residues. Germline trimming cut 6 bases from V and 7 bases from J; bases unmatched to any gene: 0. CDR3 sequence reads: CASRQGNEQFF. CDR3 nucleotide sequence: TGTGCCAGTAGACAGGGGAATGAGCAGTTCTTC.

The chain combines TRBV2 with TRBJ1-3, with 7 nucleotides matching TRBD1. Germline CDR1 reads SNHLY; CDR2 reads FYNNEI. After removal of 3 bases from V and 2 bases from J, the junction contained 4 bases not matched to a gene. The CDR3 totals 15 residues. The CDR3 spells CASSEGQRAGNTIYF. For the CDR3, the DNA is TGTGCCAGCAGTGAGGGACAGCGAGCTGGAAACACCATATATTTT. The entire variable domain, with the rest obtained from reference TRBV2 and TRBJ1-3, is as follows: EPEVTQTPSHQVTQMGQEVILRCVPISNHLYFYWYRQILGQKVEFLVSFYNNEISEKSEIFDDQFSVERPDGSNFTLKIRSTKLEDSAMYFCASSEGQRAGNTIYFGEGSWLTVV.

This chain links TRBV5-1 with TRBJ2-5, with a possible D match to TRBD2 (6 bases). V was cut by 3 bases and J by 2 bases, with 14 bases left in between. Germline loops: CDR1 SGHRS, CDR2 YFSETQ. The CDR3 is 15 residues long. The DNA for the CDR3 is TGCGCCAGCAGCTGGACGGTGGGGACTCAAGAGACCCAGTACTTC. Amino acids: CASSWTVGTQETQYF.

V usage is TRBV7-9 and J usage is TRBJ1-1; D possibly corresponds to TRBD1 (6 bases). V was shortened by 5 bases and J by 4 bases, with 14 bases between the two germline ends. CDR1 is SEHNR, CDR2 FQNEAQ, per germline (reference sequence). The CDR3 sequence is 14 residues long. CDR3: CASSPFTGSTEAFF. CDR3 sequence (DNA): TGTGCCAGCAGCCCCTTTACAGGGAGCACTGAAGCTTTCTTT.